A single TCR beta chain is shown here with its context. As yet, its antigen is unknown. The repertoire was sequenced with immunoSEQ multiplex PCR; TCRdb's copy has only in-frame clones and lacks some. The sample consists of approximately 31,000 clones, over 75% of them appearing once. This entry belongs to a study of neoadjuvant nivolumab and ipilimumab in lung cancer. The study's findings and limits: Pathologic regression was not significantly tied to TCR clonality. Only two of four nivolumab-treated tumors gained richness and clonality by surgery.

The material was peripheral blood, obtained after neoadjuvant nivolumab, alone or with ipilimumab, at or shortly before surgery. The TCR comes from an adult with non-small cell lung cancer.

The CDR3 protein is CASSENQAGQPQHF. The CDR3 nucleotides read TGTGCCAGCTCAGAAAATCAAGCGGGGCAGCCCCAGCATTTT. This sequence joins TRBV18 and TRBJ1-5; D gene uncertain. The germline CDR1 and CDR2 sequences are KGHSH and LQKENI. The CDR3 contains 14 residues. Between the trimmed V and J ends, which lost 5 bases and 7 bases, there was a span of 15 bases. Supplemented by reference TRBV18 and TRBJ1-5, the full variable domain reads NAGVMQNPRHLVRRRGQEARLRCSPMKGHSHVYWYRQLPEEGLKFMVYLQKENIIDESGMPKERFSAEFPKEGPSILRIQQVVRGDSAAYFCASSENQAGQPQHFGDGTRLSIL.